This T cell receptor (beta chain) came from a study of T cell responses to AZD1222 COVID-19 vaccine. Study as a whole: Pooling of second doses given at about 4 or about 12 weeks was done.

The CDR3 contains 14 residues. Germline lookup yields CDR1 SGHRS and CDR2 YFSETQ. V lost 0 bases and J 4 bases, leaving 10 bases between the germline ends. Measured with immunoSEQ multiplex PCR; TCRdb has only the in-frame clones, and not every one. Of 110,000 or so clones listed, about 81% were seen once; the top ten hold 4% to 6%. The sequencing used peripheral blood, collected on day 0 of AZD1222 vaccination. The V and J genes are TRBV5-1 and TRBJ1-2; D uncertain. The origin of this receptor is an adult in good health. CDR3 residues: CASSLDPGSYGYTF. The CDR3 DNA reads as TGCGCCAGCAGCTTGGATCCGGGGAGCTATGGCTACACCTTC.